This T cell receptor (beta chain) was captured by sequencing in a study of cytomegalovirus exposure and HLA in healthy donors. Background on the study: The roughly 120 million unique TCR beta sequences, from roughly 170 million T cells, were found by an earlier analysis.

V dropped 6 bases and J dropped 4 bases, with 9 bases sitting between them. The CDR3 covers 12 residues. The germline CDR1 and CDR2 sequences are MNHNS and SASEGT. Details on this clone: As yet, its antigen is unknown.

Study-wide results and limits: HLA allele associations emerged for 15,000 to 20,000 TCR beta sequences in a later analysis, at 0.05 false discovery rate. Analysis was performed later, and it showed HLA-associated TCR beta chains to be more clonally expanded than equally common others. Information on immune exposure was restricted to one variable (CMV serostatus).

PCR primers comprised 60 Vbeta and 13 Jbeta primers. TCRdb keeps only in-frame clones here, not all; method: immunoSEQ multiplex PCR. The sample lists some 120,000 clones, 75% to 85% occurring once. This clonotype originated in a woman aged 45-65 years in good health and CMV-seropositive. The V call is TRBV6-1, the J call TRBJ1-2, with a possible D match to TRBD1 (5 bases). Sequenced sample: PBMCs. The CDR3 DNA reads as TGTGCCAGCAGCGGGGGGGGCTATGGCTACACCTTC. Translation: CASSGGGYGYTF.